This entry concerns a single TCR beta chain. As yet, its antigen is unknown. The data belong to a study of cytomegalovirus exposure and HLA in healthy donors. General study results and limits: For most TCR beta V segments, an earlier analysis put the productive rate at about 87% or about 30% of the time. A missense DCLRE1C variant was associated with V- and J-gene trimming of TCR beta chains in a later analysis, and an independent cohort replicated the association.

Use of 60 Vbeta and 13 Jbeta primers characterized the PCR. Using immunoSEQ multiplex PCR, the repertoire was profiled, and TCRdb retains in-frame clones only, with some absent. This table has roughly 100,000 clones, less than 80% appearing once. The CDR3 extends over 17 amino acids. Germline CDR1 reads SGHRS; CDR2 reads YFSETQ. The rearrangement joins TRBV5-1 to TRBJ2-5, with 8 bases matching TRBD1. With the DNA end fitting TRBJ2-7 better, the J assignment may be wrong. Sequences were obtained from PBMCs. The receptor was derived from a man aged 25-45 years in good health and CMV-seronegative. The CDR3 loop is CASSFGTGTGQFYEQYF. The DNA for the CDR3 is TGCGCCAGCAGCTTTGGAACCGGGACAGGCCAATTCTACGAGCAGTACTTC.